The subject of this entry is one T cell receptor beta chain. No antigen is known for it. The data are from a study of cytomegalovirus exposure and HLA in healthy donors. Study-wide points: Relative to equally common others, HLA-associated TCR beta chains showed greater clonal expansion in a later analysis. Later analysis placed DRB1 highest and HLA-C lowest in TCR association rates, which differed by HLA locus. TCR beta sequences reportedly predicted most subjects' HLA-A and HLA-B alleles accurately. What was likely a sequencing artifact was a cluster of highly shared sequence variants.

In the PCR, 60 Vbeta and 13 Jbeta primers were used. Sequenced by immunoSEQ multiplex PCR; TCRdb stores in-frame clones only, minus some. Of about 120,000 clones listed, around four fifths were seen once; the top ten hold 1.3% to 1.5%. The sample comprised PBMCs. This clonotype was sampled from a female donor in good health and CMV-seronegative.

The CDR3 DNA is TGTGCCAGCAGCCCCTCAGCGGGAGTCAGCTCCTACGAGCAGTACTTC. Residues: CASSPSAGVSSYEQYF. The chain links TRBV9 to TRBJ2-7; TRBD2 agrees at 8 bases. Germline loops: CDR1 SGDLS, CDR2 YYNGEE. V lost 4 bases, J lost 0 bases, and 9 bases stayed unmatched. The CDR3 runs to 16 residues. The full variable domain, in which reference TRBV9 and TRBJ2-7 provide the parts outside the CDR3, is DSGVTQTPKHLITATGQRVTLRCSPRSGDLSVYWYQQSLDQGLQFLIQYYNGEERAKGNILERFSAQQFPDLHSELNLSSLELGDSALYFCASSPSAGVSSYEQYFGPGTRLTVT.